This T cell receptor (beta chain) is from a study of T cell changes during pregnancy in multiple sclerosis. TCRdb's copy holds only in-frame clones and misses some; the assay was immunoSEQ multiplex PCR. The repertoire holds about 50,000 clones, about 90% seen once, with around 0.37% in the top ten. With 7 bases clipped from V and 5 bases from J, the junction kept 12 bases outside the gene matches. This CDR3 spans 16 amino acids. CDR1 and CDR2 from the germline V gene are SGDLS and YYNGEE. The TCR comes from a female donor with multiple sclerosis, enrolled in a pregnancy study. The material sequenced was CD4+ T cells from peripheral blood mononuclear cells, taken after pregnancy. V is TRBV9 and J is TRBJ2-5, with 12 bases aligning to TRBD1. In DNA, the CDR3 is TGTGCCAGCTCCCATGGGACAGGGGGCTTTGCGGAGACCCAGTACTTC. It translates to CASSHGTGGFAETQYF.